The sequence of this T cell receptor beta chain was determined in a study of CD8 T cells in Susac syndrome. Findings of the study overall: The study acknowledged a relatively small number of individuals in its TCR sequencing and HLA analysis.

Remarks on this clonotype: Its antigen is undetermined.

Random hexamers were used to reverse transcribe about 0.5 to 1 ug of RNA. TCRdb called the immunoSEQ multiplex PCR reads again in MiXCR, with one record for every CDR3 protein. This table has 100,000 to 150,000 distinct CDR3 sequences, 80% appearing once. CDR1 LNHDA and CDR2 SQIVND come from the germline V gene (reference sequence). V lost 7 bases to trimming and J lost 4 bases; unmatched junction nucleotides: 15. The CDR3 totals 17 residues. The V and J genes are TRBV19 and TRBJ2-3; TRBD2 matches at 9 bases. This clonotype was sampled from a human donor with multiple sclerosis. Sequencing input: CD8+ T cells from PBMCs. The CDR3 DNA is TGTGCCAGTACGCAGCTGAGTGGCGCGGGAGGGGCAGATACGCAGTATTTT. Translating it yields CASTQLSGAGGADTQYF.